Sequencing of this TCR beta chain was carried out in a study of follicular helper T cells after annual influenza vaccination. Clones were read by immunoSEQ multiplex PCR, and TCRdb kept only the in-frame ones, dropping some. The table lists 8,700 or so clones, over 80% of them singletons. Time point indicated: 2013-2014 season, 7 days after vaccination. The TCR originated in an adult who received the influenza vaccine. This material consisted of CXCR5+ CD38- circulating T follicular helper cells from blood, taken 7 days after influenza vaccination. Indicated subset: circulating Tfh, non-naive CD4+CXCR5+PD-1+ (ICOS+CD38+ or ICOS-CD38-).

DNA of the CDR3: TGCGCCAGCAGCGCCCAAGCTAGCACAGATACGCAGTATTTT. Translating it yields CASSAQASTDTQYF. The chain joins TRBV5-1 to TRBJ2-3; D unclear. There are 14 residues in the CDR3. The V and J ends lost 4 bases and 0 bases respectively, with 9 bases between them. From germline, CDR1 is SGHRS and CDR2 YFSETQ.